What follows is one T cell receptor (beta chain) and its context. What it binds is not known. Both TRBC1 and TRBC2 were covered by a beta constant-region primer of two equimolar oligonucleotides. Four rounds of PCR amplified the ligated cDNA using nested alpha and beta constant-region primers plus SP2. TCRdb recomputed calls from the UMI-ligation and nested PCR reads with MiXCR, one row per CDR3 protein. The sample carries fewer than 150,000 distinct CDR3 sequences, 15% to 25% recorded once. The sample belongs to a study of naive and memory T cell subsets. Whole-study results and caveats: Naive repertoires, especially CD8, held a few larger clonotypes, possibly memory cells re-expressing CD45RA. Over 85% of naive TCR sequences appeared only once, unlike memory subsets.

The germline CDR1 and CDR2 sequences are SGHTA and FQGNSA. The CDR3 sequence is 16 residues long. V lost 3 bases and J 0 bases, leaving 12 bases between the germline ends. This TCR was sampled from a human donor in good health. The J gene is TRBJ2-1, the V gene TRBV7-2; either TRBD1 or TRBD2 may supply D (5 bases each). The sample consisted of naive CD8+ T cells from blood. In nucleotides, the CDR3 is TGTGCCAGCAGCTTTGGGACGTTAAGCTCCTACAATGAGCAGTTCTTC. Amino acid sequence: CASSFGTLSSYNEQFF.